Listed here are 25 T cell receptor beta chains from one sample, sequenced in a study of regulatory T cells in long-lasting Graves disease. In building TCR beta libraries, iRepertoire HTBI primers were used together with Arm-PCR of CDR3 regions. TCRdb re-derived calls from the multiplex PCR reads in MiXCR, one entry per CDR3 protein. The table has hundreds of thousands of distinct CDR3 sequences, around 16% seen once. Time point described: newly diagnosed GD, antithyroid drugs for less than 3 months. TCR sequences were obtained from RNA taken from PBMCs. The data were also submitted as part of a second study, on T cells in Graves' hyperthyroidism and ophthalmopathy.

The sequencing here drew on peripheral blood mononuclear cells (PBMCs), taken at new diagnosis, from a patient treated with antithyroid drugs. The receptors derive from a woman aged 35 to 59 with Graves disease.

This clonotype was counted a few times. V is TRBV5-1 and J is TRBJ2-1; the match to TRBD1 covers 11 bases. The CDR3 has 17 residues. Germline assignment: CDR1 SGHRS and CDR2 YFSETQ. V was clipped by 4 bases and J by 9 bases; unmatched bases: 15. The CDR3 is CASSDRGGTGGTIEQFF. The CDR3 DNA reads as TGCGCCAGCAGCGACCGGGGGGGGACAGGGGGGACTATTGAGCAGTTCTTC.

In this sample, this clonotype turned up a few times. This chain links TRBV2 with TRBJ1-1; D gene uncertain. V dropped 4 bases and J dropped 3 bases, with 9 bases sitting between them. Germline V lookup: CDR1 SNHLY, CDR2 FYNNEI. The CDR3 spans 13 residues. As DNA, the CDR3 is TGTGCCAGCAGTGTGGGCCTACACACTGAAGCTTTCTTT. Its protein is CASSVGLHTEAFF. The variable domain in full, with the rest retrieved from reference TRBV2 and TRBJ1-1, is EPEVTQTPSHQVTQMGQEVILRCVPISNHLYFYWYRQILGQKVEFLVSFYNNEISEKSEIFDDQFSVERPDGSNFTLKIRSTKLEDSAMYFCASSVGLHTEAFFGQGTRLTVV.

This clonotype was found many times. The chain is built from TRBV20-1 and TRBJ2-1; a weak D match, TRBD1 (6 bases). The CDR3 loop spans 13 amino acids. Per germline, CDR1 DFQATT and CDR2 SNEGSKA (reference sequence). V lost 5 bases to trimming and J lost 5 bases, with 13 bases between them. CDR3 coding DNA: TGCAGTGCTCTCGGACAGTCCCACAATGAGCAGTTCTTC. Translated, it gives CSALGQSHNEQFF.

This clonotype was found a few times. The chain has TRBV19 and TRBJ1-3; D unresolved. CDR1 is LNHDA, CDR2 SQIVND, per germline (reference sequence). Between the trimmed V and J ends, which lost 6 bases and 1 base, there was a span of 13 bases. The CDR3 totals 15 residues. The CDR3 bases are TGTGCCAGTAGGGAGCCAGGCGGATCTGGAAACACCATATATTTT. Translated: CASREPGGSGNTIYF.

This chain uses TRBV5-4 with TRBJ1-2, with D possibly matching TRBD1 (5 bases). The CDR3 is 15 residues long. V was trimmed by 0 bases and J by 6 bases, leaving 15 bases between them. Germline lookup yields CDR1 SGHNT and CDR2 YYREEE (reference sequence). This chain's CDR3 is CASSLGDADVDGYTF. The CDR3 region has the DNA TGTGCCAGCAGCTTGGGGGACGCGGATGTGGATGGCTACACCTTC.

The rearrangement uses TRBV5-1 and TRBJ1-1; 9 nucleotides agree with TRBD1. Germline V CDR1 and CDR2: SGHRS, YFSETQ. V trimming: 4 bases; J trimming: 7 bases; junction bases outside the gene matches: 8. The CDR3 sequence is 14 residues long. The CDR3 spells CASSEDRGLGEAFF. DNA of the CDR3: TGCGCCAGCAGCGAGGACAGGGGATTAGGTGAAGCTTTCTTT.

Many counts were recorded for this clonotype. The genes are TRBV5-1 and TRBJ1-1; D uncertain. V shed 0 bases and J shed 4 bases, with 10 bases lying between them. The V gene's germline CDR1 is SGHRS and CDR2 YFSETQ. The CDR3 has 14 residues. CDR3 loop: CASSLEGGFTEAFF. In DNA, the CDR3 is TGCGCCAGCAGCTTGGAGGGCGGGTTCACTGAAGCTTTCTTT.

This clonotype was seen ten or more times. The chain links TRBV5-1 to TRBJ2-1, with 9 bases fitting TRBD2. Germline V gene sequence: CDR1 SGHRS, CDR2 YFSETQ. J lost 4 bases, V lost 4 bases, and 0 bases had no gene match. The CDR3 consists of 13 residues. CDR3 sequence (DNA): TGCGCCAGCAGCGCGGGAGGGTACAATGAGCAGTTCTTC. Protein sequence: CASSAGGYNEQFF.

At least ten counts were recorded for this clonotype. The V call is TRBV18, the J call TRBJ2-1, with D possibly being TRBD1 (6 bases). The CDR3 consists of 12 residues. V lost 3 bases, J lost 12 bases, and 12 bases lay in between. Germline V CDR1 and CDR2: KGHSH, LQKENI. The CDR3 loop reads CASSPPLGGQFF. The CDR3, as DNA: TGTGCCAGCTCACCGCCGCTAGGGGGGCAGTTCTTC.

The chain has TRBV5-5 and TRBJ2-5; 10 nucleotides agree with TRBD2. Germline V gene sequence: CDR1 SGHKS, CDR2 YYEKEE (reference sequence). The junction had 7 bases not matched to a gene; V was cut back by 4 bases and J by 4 bases. The CDR3 has 15 amino acids. This CDR3 reads CASSRSGGASETQYF. The CDR3 coding sequence is TGTGCCAGCAGCCGCAGCGGGGGGGCTTCAGAGACCCAGTACTTC. The variable domain in full, completed from reference TRBV5-5 and TRBJ2-5, reads DAGVTQSPTHLIKTRGQQVTLRCSPISGHKSVSWYQQVLGQGPQFIFQYYEKEERGRGNFPDRFSARQFPNYSSELNVNALLLGDSALYLCASSRSGGASETQYFGPGTRLLVL.

The chain joins TRBV6-1 to TRBJ2-7; 7 bases line up with TRBD1. The germline gives CDR1 MNHNS, CDR2 SASEGT. The CDR3 contains 14 residues. The V segment lost 6 bases and the J segment 2 bases; nucleotides outside the gene matches: 7. Written as DNA, the CDR3 is TGTGCCAGCAGACTACAGGGGAAAGCCTACGAGCAGTACTTC. This translates into CASRLQGKAYEQYF.

This clonotype was found many times. The chain has TRBV6-2 or TRBV6-3 and TRBJ1-1; D unresolved. This CDR3 is 15 amino acids long. Germline loops: CDR1 MNHEY, CDR2 SVGEGT. The V gene lost 3 bases and the J gene lost 0 bases, with 11 bases spanning the gap. The CDR3 DNA reads as TGTGCCAGCAGTTATAACGTACCGATGAACACTGAAGCTTTCTTT. It codes for CASSYNVPMNTEAFF.

The table lists this clonotype with many counts. This CDR3 reads CASRPGHMNTEAFF. The CDR3 region has the DNA TGTGCCAGCAGACCGGGACACATGAACACTGAAGCTTTCTTT. This rearrangement joins TRBV12-3 or TRBV12-4 to TRBJ1-1, with D possibly matching TRBD1 (6 bases). V dropped 6 bases and J dropped 0 bases, with 11 bases sitting between them. The CDR3 totals 14 residues.

As for this clonotype: A much larger clonotype is one base distant, so this may be a read error. The V gene is TRBV3-1, the J gene TRBJ1-6; 7 nucleotides agree with TRBD1. V shed 6 bases, J shed 11 bases, and the junction held 19 bases outside the gene matches. Germline CDR1 is LGHDT and CDR2 is YNNKEL (reference sequence). This CDR3 is built from 17 residues. CDR3 region: CASRLTSGTVPLPPLHF. The CDR3 bases are TGTGCCAGCAGGCTAACCTCCGGGACAGTACCTCTTCCACCCCTCCACTTT.

V gene TRBV5-1 combines with J gene TRBJ1-1, with D perhaps TRBD1 (5 bases). The CDR3 has 15 amino acids. V lost 7 bases, J lost 1 base, and 17 bases lay in between. Germline V gives CDR1 SGHRS, CDR2 YFSETQ. CDR3 coding DNA: TGCGCCAGCGGCCCGGGGCAGCCCCCGAACACTGAAGCTTTCTTT. This translates into CASGPGQPPNTEAFF.

This clonotype was seen ten or more times. The chain links TRBV12-3 or TRBV12-4 to TRBJ1-2; D not certain. With 3 bases removed from V and 8 bases from J, the gap between germline ends came to 16 bases. The CDR3 is 14 amino acids. The DNA for the CDR3 is TGTGCCAGCAGTTTCGGGAATCGAGGCGACGGCTACACCTTC. Residues: CASSFGNRGDGYTF.

The V gene is TRBV28, the J gene TRBJ1-2; TRBD1 is a possible D gene (6 bases). Trimming cost V 7 bases and J 7 bases, with 13 bases left between them. This CDR3 comprises 12 residues. Germline V gives CDR1 MDHEN, CDR2 SYDVKM. CDR3 in amino acids: CASTRGEAGYTF. The DNA for the CDR3 is TGTGCCAGCACCAGGGGCGAAGCTGGCTACACCTTC.

This clonotype was counted a few times. The chain combines TRBV19 with TRBJ1-2, with a weak D call TRBD1 (5 bases). V gave up 8 bases and J gave up 10 bases, with 14 bases separating them. The germline V gene has CDR1 LNHDA and CDR2 SQIVND (reference sequence). The CDR3 consists of 11 residues. The CDR3 DNA follows: TGTGCCAGTTCCGGGGGTTTAATCTACACCTTC. Amino acid sequence: CASSGGLIYTF.

The chain links TRBV20-1 to TRBJ2-4, with 7 bases matching TRBD1. Germline CDR1 reads DFQATT; CDR2 reads SNEGSKA (reference sequence). Trimming removed 4 bases from V and 4 bases from J; junction bases left unmatched: 4. The CDR3 loop spans 13 amino acids. In DNA, the CDR3 is TGCAGTGCTAATGGGGACAGTAAAAACATTCAGTACTTC. It is translated as CSANGDSKNIQYF.

This clonotype occurred many times. The V call is TRBV5-1, the J call TRBJ2-3; D is unresolved. CDR1 and CDR2 from the germline V gene are SGHRS and YFSETQ. V was trimmed by 0 bases and J by 1 base, leaving 6 bases between them. CDR3 length equals 14 residues. CDR3 loop: CASSLVDGTDTQYF. The CDR3 nucleotides read TGCGCCAGCAGCTTGGTGGACGGCACAGATACGCAGTATTTT.

This clonotype showed up just a few times. The rearrangement links TRBV11-2 to TRBJ2-5; 9 positions agree with TRBD1. Unmatched junction bases numbered 10, after V lost 6 bases and J lost 5 bases. The CDR3 extends over 15 amino acids. Germline CDR1 and CDR2: SGHAT and FQNNGV. As DNA, the CDR3 is TGTGCCAGCAGTTCATCACAGGGGGCGCGGGAGACCCAGTACTTC. It encodes CASSSSQGARETQYF.

This clonotype was counted only a few times. The J gene is TRBJ1-2, the V gene TRBV20-1; 9 bases line up with TRBD1. Unmatched junction bases numbered 8, after V lost 1 base and J lost 2 bases. The CDR3 has 16 residues. Germline CDR1 DFQATT, CDR2 SNEGSKA (reference sequence). For the CDR3, the DNA is TGCAGTGCTAGAGGTACACTCGGGACAGGGAACTATGGCTACACCTTC. This translates into CSARGTLGTGNYGYTF.

This clonotype was counted ten times or more. This chain uses TRBV6-4 with TRBJ2-3; TRBD1 matches at 7 bases. This CDR3 spans 14 amino acids. Germline CDR1 reads MRHNA; CDR2 reads SNTAGT. V lost 4 bases to trimming and J lost 2 bases; unmatched junction nucleotides: 3. CDR3 sequence (DNA): TGTGCCAGCAGTGGGACAGGCCACACAGATACGCAGTATTTT. This translates into CASSGTGHTDTQYF.

This clonotype was counted many times. V is TRBV12-3 or TRBV12-4 and J is TRBJ2-7; 11 positions agree with TRBD2. CDR3 length: 14 residues. Losses at the gene ends were 5 bases for V and 4 bases for J; bases not matched to a gene: 4. CDR3 region: CASSRGTSGYEQYF. The CDR3 nucleotides are TGTGCCAGCAGTCGAGGGACTAGCGGTTACGAGCAGTACTTC.

This clonotype was counted many times. This rearrangement joins TRBV2 to TRBJ2-7, with TRBD1 matching 7 bases. The CDR3 is made up of 14 amino acids. From germline, CDR1 is SNHLY and CDR2 FYNNEI. The V gene end was trimmed by 5 bases and the J gene end by 4 bases; junction bases not matched to a gene: 8. The CDR3 here is CASSTMTGLYEQYF. The CDR3 DNA reads as TGTGCCAGCAGTACCATGACAGGGTTGTACGAGCAGTACTTC.